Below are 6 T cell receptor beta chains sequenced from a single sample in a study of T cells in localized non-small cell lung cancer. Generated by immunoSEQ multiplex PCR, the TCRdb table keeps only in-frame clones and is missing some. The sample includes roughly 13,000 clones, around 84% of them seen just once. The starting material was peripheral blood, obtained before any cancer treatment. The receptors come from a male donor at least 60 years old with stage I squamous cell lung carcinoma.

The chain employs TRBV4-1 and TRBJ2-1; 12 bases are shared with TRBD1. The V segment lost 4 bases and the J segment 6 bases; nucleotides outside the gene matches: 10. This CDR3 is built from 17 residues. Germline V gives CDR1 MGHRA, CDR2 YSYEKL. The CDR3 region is CASSLHRGQGAGNEQFF. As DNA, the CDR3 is TGCGCCAGCAGCCTCCATAGGGGACAGGGGGCGGGCAATGAGCAGTTCTTC.

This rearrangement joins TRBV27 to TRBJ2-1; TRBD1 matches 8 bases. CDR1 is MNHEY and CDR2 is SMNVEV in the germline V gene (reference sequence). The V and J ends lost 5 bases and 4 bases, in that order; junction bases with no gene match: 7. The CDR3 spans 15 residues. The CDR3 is CASSRPRDRYNEQFF. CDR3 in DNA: TGTGCCAGCAGTCGACCCCGGGACAGGTACAATGAGCAGTTCTTC.

CDR3 residues: CASRGGGGAYVQPQHF. The CDR3 bases are TGTGCCAGCCGCGGTGGAGGGGGCGCTTATGTCCAGCCCCAGCATTTT. This chain uses TRBV28 with TRBJ1-5; 7 bases line up with TRBD1. The length of the CDR3 is 16 residues. V was pared by 8 bases and J by 7 bases, with 17 bases of the junction left unmatched. The germline V gene encodes CDR1 MDHEN and CDR2 SYDVKM.

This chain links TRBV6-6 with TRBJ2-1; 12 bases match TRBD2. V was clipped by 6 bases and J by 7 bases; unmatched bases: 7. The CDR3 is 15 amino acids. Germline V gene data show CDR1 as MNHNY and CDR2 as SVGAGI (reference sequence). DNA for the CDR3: TGTGCCAGCAGCCCATCGGGGACTAGCGGGAATGAGCAGTTCTTC. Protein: CASSPSGTSGNEQFF.

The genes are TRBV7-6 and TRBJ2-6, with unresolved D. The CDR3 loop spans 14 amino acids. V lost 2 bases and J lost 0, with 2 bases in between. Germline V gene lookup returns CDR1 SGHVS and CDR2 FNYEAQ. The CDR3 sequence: CASSLYSGANVLTF. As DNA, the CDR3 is TGTGCCAGCAGCTTATACTCTGGGGCCAACGTCCTGACTTTC.

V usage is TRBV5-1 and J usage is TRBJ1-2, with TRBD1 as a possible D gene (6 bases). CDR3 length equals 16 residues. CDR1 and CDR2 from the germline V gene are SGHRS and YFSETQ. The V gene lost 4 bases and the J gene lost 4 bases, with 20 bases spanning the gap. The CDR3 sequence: CASSPGGTQAVYGYTF. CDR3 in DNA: TGCGCCAGCAGCCCGGGCGGGACACAGGCCGTCTATGGCTACACCTTC.